One and the same sample provided the 29 T cell receptor beta chains below, sequenced in a study of blood T cell repertoires in COVID-19. Clones were read by immunoSEQ multiplex PCR, and TCRdb kept only the in-frame ones, dropping some. The sample carries 200,000 to 250,000 clones, 70% to 90% recorded once. The sample comprised peripheral blood. The receptor set was obtained from a man aged 50 to 60 with acute or convalescent COVID-19.

The V call is TRBV5-1, the J call TRBJ2-1; TRBD2 matches 11 bases. The germline CDR1 and CDR2 sequences are SGHRS and YFSETQ. This CDR3 has 16 residues. V lost 4 bases and J lost 5; bases outside the gene matches: 8. This CDR3 is CASSNLGTSGNNEQFF. The CDR3, as DNA: TGCGCCAGCAGCAACCTAGGGACTAGCGGAAACAATGAGCAGTTCTTC.

The V gene is TRBV7-2, the J gene TRBJ2-1; no clear D. Trimming took off 1 base at V and 0 bases at J, with 7 bases between the two ends. The CDR3 sequence is 15 residues long. Germline-derived CDR1 and CDR2 are SGHTA and FQGNSA. CDR3 protein: CASSLGASSYNEQFF. The CDR3 DNA sequence: TGTGCCAGCAGCTTAGGGGCCAGCTCCTACAATGAGCAGTTCTTC. Looking up the rest from reference TRBV7-2 and TRBJ2-1 gives the full variable domain: GAGVSQSPSNKVTEKGKDVELRCDPISGHTALYWYRQSLGQGLEFLIYFQGNSAPDKSGLPSDRFSAERTGGSVSTLTIQRTQQEDSAVYLCASSLGASSYNEQFFGPGTRLTVL.

The gene calls are TRBV3-1 (or the pseudogene TRBV3-2) and TRBJ2-5; 13 positions agree with TRBD2. V lost 9 bases, J lost 5 bases, and 9 bases stayed unmatched. The CDR3 contains 15 residues. CDR1 is LGHDT and CDR2 is YNNKEL in the germline V gene (reference sequence). The chain's CDR3 is CASQILAGGPETQYF. The CDR3 region has the DNA TGTGCCAGTCAGATACTAGCGGGAGGGCCGGAGACCCAGTACTTC.

The rearrangement joins TRBV28 to TRBJ1-2; weak D call: TRBD1 (6 bases). This CDR3 contains 14 residues. Trimming pared 6 bases from V and 0 bases from J, leaving 11 bases between. Germline V gives CDR1 MDHEN, CDR2 SYDVKM. CDR3 residues: CASSPQGPNYGYTF. The DNA of the CDR3 is TGTGCCAGCAGCCCACAGGGACCTAACTATGGCTACACCTTC.

This chain uses TRBV9 with TRBJ2-7; TRBD1 matches 9 bases. The CDR3 has 14 amino acids. From germline, CDR1 is SGDLS and CDR2 YYNGEE. Trimming cost V 0 bases and J 5 bases; bases outside gene matches: 3. CDR3 protein: CASSVVRDRDEQYF. The CDR3 region has the DNA TGTGCCAGCAGCGTAGTGAGGGACAGGGACGAGCAGTACTTC. Full variable domain (missing parts from reference TRBV9 and TRBJ2-7): DSGVTQTPKHLITATGQRVTLRCSPRSGDLSVYWYQQSLDQGLQFLIQYYNGEERAKGNILERFSAQQFPDLHSELNLSSLELGDSALYFCASSVVRDRDEQYFGPGTRLTVT.

The chain is built from TRBV19 and TRBJ2-1; D not certain. Germline CDR1 reads LNHDA; CDR2 reads SQIVND (reference sequence). This CDR3 spans 15 amino acids. Deletions cut 3 bases from V and 0 bases from J, with 9 bases between. CDR3 region: CASSIGGVSYNEQFF. In DNA form, the CDR3 reads TGTGCCAGTAGTATCGGCGGTGTCTCCTACAATGAGCAGTTCTTC.

This chain connects TRBV3-1 (or the pseudogene TRBV3-2) to TRBJ2-5; 10 bases agree with TRBD2. CDR3 length: 13 amino acids. Per germline, CDR1 LGHDT and CDR2 YNNKEL (reference sequence). Trimming took 4 bases from V and 4 from J; bases not matched to a gene: 0. The CDR3 DNA follows: TGTGCCAGCAGCCTAGCGGGAGGAGAGACCCAGTACTTC. Its translation is CASSLAGGETQYF.

The rearrangement links TRBV19 to TRBJ2-1, with TRBD2 matching 8 bases. Germline V lookup: CDR1 LNHDA, CDR2 SQIVND (reference sequence). J lost 4 bases, V lost 1 base, and 9 bases had no gene match. The CDR3 is made up of 17 amino acids. CDR3 sequence: CASSIAGGRGSYNEQFF. As DNA, the CDR3 is TGTGCCAGTAGTATAGCGGGGGGGCGCGGGAGTTACAATGAGCAGTTCTTC.

The V gene is TRBV6-5, the J gene TRBJ2-7, with 10 bases aligning to TRBD2. Looked up from germline, CDR1 is MNHEY and CDR2 is SVGAGI. This CDR3 region has 13 residues. V lost 6 bases and J lost 4; bases outside the gene matches: 3. Written as DNA, the CDR3 is TGTGCCAGCAGCAAGCGGGGGGGGTACGAGCAGTACTTC. The encoded protein is CASSKRGGYEQYF.

The genes are TRBV19 and TRBJ1-2; D remains ambiguous. The CDR3 is made up of 13 amino acids. Germline V gene data show CDR1 as LNHDA and CDR2 as SQIVND (reference sequence). Trimming removed 5 bases at V and 7 bases at J, with 14 bases between. In DNA, the CDR3 is TGTGCCAGTAGTGGGTCAGGAGGTTTTGGCTACACCTTC. It is translated as CASSGSGGFGYTF.

This clone appeared a single time. The chain recombines TRBV2 with TRBJ1-1, with 9 bases matching TRBD1. Germline CDR1 reads SNHLY; CDR2 reads FYNNEI. There are 16 residues in the CDR3. V gave up 6 bases and J gave up 6 bases; unmatched junction bases: 14. The CDR3 DNA follows: TGTGCCAGCAGGGAGGGGACAGGGTATGAATACGCTGAAGCTTTCTTT. Protein product: CASREGTGYEYAEAFF.

V and J are TRBV5-6 and TRBJ2-7; the D gene is possibly TRBD1 (5 bases). This CDR3 has 15 residues. V shed 0 bases and J shed 6 bases, with 16 bases lying between them. From germline, CDR1 is SGHDT and CDR2 YYEEEE. CDR3 sequence (DNA): TGTGCCAGCAGCTTGGTCGTCGCAGGGTTTAGCGAGCAGTACTTC. Residues: CASSLVVAGFSEQYF.

The genes are TRBV7-9 and TRBJ2-5, with 8 bases that match TRBD2. This CDR3 has 17 residues. The germline gives CDR1 SEHNR, CDR2 FQNEAQ (reference sequence). V lost 3 bases to trimming and J lost 3 bases; unmatched junction nucleotides: 12. The CDR3, as DNA: TGTGCCAGCAGCTTCGGCCAGCGGGAGTTGGGCGAAGAGACCCAGTACTTC. As protein: CASSFGQRELGEETQYF.

V gene TRBV3-1 (or the pseudogene TRBV3-2) combines with J gene TRBJ1-2; 8 nucleotides line up with TRBD1. This CDR3 contains 13 residues. The ends lost 5 bases at V and 5 bases at J; junction bases unmatched: 4. Germline-derived CDR1 and CDR2 are LGHDT and YNNKEL (reference sequence). CDR3 in DNA: TGTGCCAGCAGCAAGGGACAGGAATATGGCTACACCTTC. This encodes CASSKGQEYGYTF.

The V and J genes are TRBV2 and TRBJ2-2; no clear D. The CDR3 is 13 amino acids. V was trimmed by 4 bases and J by 4 bases, leaving 7 bases between them. The germline V gene has CDR1 SNHLY and CDR2 FYNNEI. The CDR3 loop reads CASSVQFTGELFF. The CDR3, as DNA: TGTGCCAGCAGTGTACAGTTCACCGGGGAGCTGTTTTTT.

The chain carries TRBV25-1 and TRBJ1-2; no reliable D call. CDR1 and CDR2 (germline): MGHDK, SYGVNS. This CDR3 is 9 amino acids long. Trimming shortened V by 9 bases and J by 14 bases, and 13 bases separated the two germline ends. In DNA form, the CDR3 reads TGTGCCAGTGGACTCGGGCCAACCTTC. Protein product: CASGLGPTF.

This chain uses TRBV30 with TRBJ2-1; possibly TRBD1 for D (5 bases). CDR3 length: 17 amino acids. CDR1 is GTSNPN, CDR2 SVGIG, per germline (reference sequence). V was clipped by 0 bases and J by 6 bases, with 21 bases between them. The CDR3 DNA sequence: TGTGCCTGGAGTGTACGTCTGGACACCTCCCAGGCCAATGAGCAGTTCTTC. Residues: CAWSVRLDTSQANEQFF.

CDR3 loop: CASREVSNQPQHF. CDR3 nucleotide sequence: TGTGCCAGCAGGGAGGTTAGCAATCAGCCCCAGCATTTT. This chain connects TRBV2 to TRBJ1-5; D call uncertain. The CDR3 has 13 amino acids. V dropped 6 bases and J dropped 0 bases, with 6 bases sitting between them. CDR1 is SNHLY, CDR2 FYNNEI, per germline. Variable domain in full (rest from reference TRBV2 and TRBJ1-5): EPEVTQTPSHQVTQMGQEVILRCVPISNHLYFYWYRQILGQKVEFLVSFYNNEISEKSEIFDDQFSVERPDGSNFTLKIRSTKLEDSAMYFCASREVSNQPQHFGDGTRLSIL.

This chain uses TRBV11-2 with TRBJ1-2; weak D call: TRBD1 (5 bases). Trimming stripped 1 base from V and 8 bases from J, with 11 bases between. The germline gives CDR1 SGHAT, CDR2 FQNNGV. The CDR3 covers 13 residues. CDR3 sequence: CASSLAGEGGYTF. The DNA of the CDR3 is TGTGCCAGCAGCTTAGCGGGGGAGGGAGGCTACACCTTC.

The J gene is TRBJ2-6, the V gene TRBV6-5, with D possibly matching TRBD2 (5 bases). The CDR3 is 16 amino acids. CDR1 is MNHEY and CDR2 is SVGAGI in the germline V gene. Trimming shortened V by 0 bases and J by 6 bases, and 12 bases separated the two germline ends. CDR3 sequence: CASSYSRGSEANVLTF. CDR3 nucleotide sequence: TGTGCCAGCAGTTACTCGAGAGGGTCCGAGGCCAACGTCCTGACTTTC.

In this sample, this clone turned up a few times. The chain carries TRBV28 and TRBJ1-2; a possible D gene is TRBD1 (5 bases). The CDR3 runs to 12 residues. Deletions cut 6 bases from V and 1 base from J, with 6 bases between. The germline gives CDR1 MDHEN, CDR2 SYDVKM. CDR3 DNA sequence: TGTGCCAGCAGACAGGTTAACTATGGCTACACCTTC. Its translation: CASRQVNYGYTF.

The chain combines TRBV6-5 with TRBJ2-1, with D tentatively TRBD1 (6 bases). CDR3 size: 15 residues. V lost 7 bases, J lost 3 bases, and 16 bases lay in between. Germline CDR1 is MNHEY and CDR2 is SVGAGI. DNA for the CDR3: TGTGCCAGCACCGCACAGGGTTTAAGCTACAATGAGCAGTTCTTC. Translating it yields CASTAQGLSYNEQFF.

The CDR3 DNA reads TGCGCCAGCAGCTTGTCTGGACAGGGGGGAAATCAGCCCCAGCATTTT. Protein: CASSLSGQGGNQPQHF. The chain carries TRBV5-1 and TRBJ1-5; 10 positions match TRBD1. CDR3 length: 16 amino acids. Germline-derived CDR1 and CDR2 are SGHRS and YFSETQ. Germline trimming cut 1 base from V and 4 bases from J; bases unmatched to any gene: 5. The whole variable domain, remainder taken from reference TRBV5-1 and TRBJ1-5, is KAGVTQTPRYLIKTRGQQVTLSCSPISGHRSVSWYQQTPGQGLQFLFEYFSETQRNKGNFPGRFSGRQFSNSRSEMNVSTLELGDSALYLCASSLSGQGGNQPQHFGDGTRLSIL.

This chain connects TRBV5-6 to TRBJ2-5, with D possibly TRBD2 on 5 matching bases. The V end was cut by 1 base, the J end by 7 bases, with 17 bases between. CDR1 and CDR2 (germline): SGHDT, YYEEEE. The CDR3 loop spans 15 amino acids. The CDR3 region is CASSLPQDLEGTQYF. Written as DNA, the CDR3 is TGTGCCAGCAGCTTGCCCCAGGATCTAGAGGGGACCCAGTACTTC.

This clone was picked up many times. The chain links TRBV10-3 to TRBJ1-2; D perhaps matches TRBD1 (5 bases). V was clipped by 6 bases and J by 6 bases, with 20 bases between them. CDR3 length equals 15 residues. Germline CDR1 ENHRY, CDR2 SYGVKD. The CDR3 bases are TGTGCCATCAGCACCGGGGGGGTGGCGCATCATGGCTACACCTTC. Its translation is CAISTGGVAHHGYTF.

The rearrangement uses TRBV10-3 and TRBJ1-1; weak D call: TRBD1 (6 bases). Trimming pared 6 bases from V and 3 bases from J, leaving 17 bases between. Germline CDR1 ENHRY, CDR2 SYGVKD. This CDR3 has 15 residues. The CDR3 sequence is CAISYGDKGDTEAFF. In DNA, the CDR3 is TGTGCCATCAGCTATGGGGACAAGGGGGACACTGAAGCTTTCTTT.

This chain joins TRBV4-1 and TRBJ1-5; D is unresolved. The CDR3 totals 17 residues. Germline CDR1 is MGHRA and CDR2 is YSYEKL. Deletions cut 3 bases from V and 0 bases from J, with 15 bases between. This chain's CDR3 is CASSHVGDLYSNQPQHF. The DNA for the CDR3 is TGCGCCAGCAGCCACGTTGGAGACCTTTATAGCAATCAGCCCCAGCATTTT.

The sample holds one count of this clone. This same CDR3 is encoded by further DNA sequences in the sample. The chain is built from TRBV27 and TRBJ2-7; 7 bases align to TRBD2. Trimming removed 8 bases from V and 3 bases from J; junction bases left unmatched: 10. CDR3 length equals 14 residues. Germline CDR1 MNHEY, CDR2 SMNVEV (reference sequence). CDR3 bases: TGTGCCAGCGCCCCTAGCGGAGGTATCTACGAGCAGTACTTC. Its translation: CASAPSGGIYEQYF.

This clone was detected once. Here the CDR3 DNA reads TGTGCCAGCAGCTCACAGGGAAGTGTTGGCTACACCTTC. Translating gives CASSSQGSVGYTF. This chain links TRBV28 with TRBJ1-2; D might be TRBD1 (6 bases). Trimming left V 6 bases short and J 7 bases short, with 15 bases between. The CDR3 runs to 13 residues. Germline CDR1 MDHEN, CDR2 SYDVKM.